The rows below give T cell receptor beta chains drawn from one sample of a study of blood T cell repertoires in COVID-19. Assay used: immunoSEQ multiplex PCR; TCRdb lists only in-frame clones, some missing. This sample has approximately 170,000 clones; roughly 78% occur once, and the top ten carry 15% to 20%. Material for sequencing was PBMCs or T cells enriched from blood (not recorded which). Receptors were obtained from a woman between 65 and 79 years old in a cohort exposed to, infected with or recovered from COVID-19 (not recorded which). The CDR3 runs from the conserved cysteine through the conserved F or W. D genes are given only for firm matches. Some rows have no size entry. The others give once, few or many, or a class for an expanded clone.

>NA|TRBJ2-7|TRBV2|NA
CASSSTNGGTRFF
TGTGCCAGCAGTTCTACAAATGGGGGGACTCGATTCTTC
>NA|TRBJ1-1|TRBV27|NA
CASSTSGLNTEAFF
TGTGCCAGCAGCACTTCCGGGTTGAACACTGAAGCTTTCTTT
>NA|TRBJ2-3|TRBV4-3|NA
CASSQDNFQGSDTQYF
TGCGCCAGCAGCCAAGATAACTTTCAGGGGTCAGATACGCAGTATTTT
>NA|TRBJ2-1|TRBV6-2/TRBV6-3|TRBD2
CASSYGVSGTDEQFF
TGTGCCAGCAGTTACGGGGTTAGCGGGACCGATGAGCAGTTCTTC
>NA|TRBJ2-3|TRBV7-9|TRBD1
CASSSGTEPTDTQYF
TGTGCCAGCAGCTCAGGGACAGAACCCACAGATACGCAGTATTTT
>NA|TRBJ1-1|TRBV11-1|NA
CASSSSPGTLHTEAFF
TGTGCCAGCAGCTCCAGCCCAGGTACATTACACACTGAAGCTTTCTTT
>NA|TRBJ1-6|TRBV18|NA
CASSPSEYNSPLHF
TGTGCCAGCTCACCGTCAGAATATAATTCACCCCTCCACTTT
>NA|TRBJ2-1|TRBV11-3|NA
CASSLDTGMYNEQFF
TGTGCCAGCAGCTTGGATACAGGGATGTACAATGAGCAGTTCTTC
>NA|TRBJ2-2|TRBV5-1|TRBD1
CASSPRTGGITGELFF
TGCGCCAGCAGCCCCCGGACAGGGGGCATCACCGGGGAGCTGTTTTTT
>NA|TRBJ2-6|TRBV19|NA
CASSPTGTWTSGANVLTF
TGTGCCAGTAGTCCGACAGGGACTTGGACATCTGGGGCCAACGTCCTGACTTTC
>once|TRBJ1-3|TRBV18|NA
CASSPDSSGNTIYF
TGTGCCAGCTCCCCGGACAGCTCTGGAAACACCATATATTTT
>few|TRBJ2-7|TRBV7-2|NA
CASSSRDAYEQYF
TGTGCCAGCAGCTCCCGCGATGCCTACGAGCAGTACTTC
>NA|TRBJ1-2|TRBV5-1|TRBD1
CASSLGQGDYGYTF
TGCGCCAGCAGCTTAGGGCAGGGGGATTATGGCTACACCTTC
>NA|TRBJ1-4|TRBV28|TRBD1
CASLGQGGEKLFF
TGTGCCAGCCTTGGACAGGGGGGGGAAAAACTGTTTTTT
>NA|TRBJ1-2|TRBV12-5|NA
CASGSREGPNYGYTF
TGTGCTAGTGGTTCCCGGGAGGGTCCTAACTATGGCTACACCTTC
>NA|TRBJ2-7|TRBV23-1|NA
CASSQKVPERYSYEQYF
TGCGCCAGCAGTCAAAAGGTTCCCGAGAGGTACTCCTACGAGCAGTACTTC
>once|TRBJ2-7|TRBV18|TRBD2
CASSPPNSGRLRDEQYF
TGTGCCAGCTCACCACCTAATAGCGGGAGACTAAGGGACGAGCAGTACTTC
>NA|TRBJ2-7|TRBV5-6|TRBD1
CASSPAGTGSHEQYF
TGTGCCAGCAGTCCCGCCGGGACAGGGTCCCACGAGCAGTACTTC
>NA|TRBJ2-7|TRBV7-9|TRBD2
CASSKASGAPYEQYF
TGTGCCAGCAGCAAGGCGAGCGGGGCCCCCTACGAGCAGTACTTC
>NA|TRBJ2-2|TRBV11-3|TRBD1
CASSQTGQSNTGELFF
TGTGCCAGCAGCCAAACGGGACAGTCGAACACCGGGGAGCTGTTTTTT
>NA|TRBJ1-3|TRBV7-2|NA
CASSLGRAKTGNTIYF
TGTGCCAGCAGCTTAGGCAGGGCAAAGACTGGAAACACCATATATTTT
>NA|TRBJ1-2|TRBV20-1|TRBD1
CSASGGQGVYGYTF
TGCAGTGCTAGTGGGGGACAGGGTGTCTATGGCTACACCTTC
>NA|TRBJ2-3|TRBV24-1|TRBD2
CATSDANVAGGPLAADTQYF
TGTGCCACCAGTGATGCCAACGTGGCGGGAGGGCCGTTAGCGGCAGATACGCAGTATTTT
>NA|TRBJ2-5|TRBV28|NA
CASSLSGKETQYF
TGTGCCAGCAGTTTATCGGGGAAAGAGACCCAGTACTTC
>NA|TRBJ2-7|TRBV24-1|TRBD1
CATEGGQGHYEQYF
TGTGCCACCGAGGGGGGACAGGGACACTACGAGCAGTACTTC
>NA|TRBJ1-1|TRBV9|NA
CASSVARTTEAFF
TGTGCCAGCAGCGTAGCCCGTACAACTGAAGCTTTCTTT
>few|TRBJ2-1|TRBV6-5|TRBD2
CASRTGLAGNNEQFF
TGTGCCAGCAGGACGGGACTAGCGGGGAACAATGAGCAGTTCTTC
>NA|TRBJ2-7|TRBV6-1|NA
CASSEALRELSEQYF
TGTGCCAGCAGTGAAGCTCTGCGGGAACTTTCCGAGCAGTACTTC
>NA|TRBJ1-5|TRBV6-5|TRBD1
CASRTQGFDQPQHF
TGTGCCAGCCGAACACAGGGGTTTGATCAGCCCCAGCATTTT
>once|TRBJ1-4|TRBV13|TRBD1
CASSTRTGGEKLFF
TGTGCCAGCAGCACCCGGACAGGGGGCGAAAAACTGTTTTTT
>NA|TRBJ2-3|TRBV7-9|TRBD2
CASSLGLAIDTQYF
TGTGCCAGCAGCTTGGGACTAGCGATAGATACGCAGTATTTT
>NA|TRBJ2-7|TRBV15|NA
CATSRGGSSYEQYF
TGTGCCACCAGCAGAGGCGGCAGCTCCTACGAGCAGTACTTC
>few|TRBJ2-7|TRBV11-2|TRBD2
CASSSAGGPGEQYF
TGTGCCAGCAGCTCAGCGGGAGGGCCCGGGGAGCAGTACTTC